The rows below give T cell receptor beta chains drawn from one sample of a study of T-cell memory formation after mild COVID-19. TCRdb used MiXCR to reprocess the 5' RACE reads, holding one entry per CDR3 protein. The profile shows just over 400,000 distinct CDR3 sequences, more than 20% of them singletons. Sequencing used PBMCs or a T cell subset sorted from them (not recorded which). The receptors derive from an adult woman who had mild COVID-19 (a few samples of this study predate the infection). Cell type and time point are not known. CDR3s include the opening cysteine and the closing phenylalanine or tryptophan. The D gene is left open where the match is weak. Expanded clones get a size class; other rows say once, few or many, or leave the size out.

V gene	clone size	D gene	J gene	CDR3 DNA	CDR3 protein
TRBV20-1	-	-	TRBJ1-2	TGCAGTGCTAGGACAGGACGTCTCTATGGCTACACCTTC	CSARTGRLYGYTF
TRBV28	once	-	TRBJ1-2	TGTGCCAGCAGTTTAGAGGGCCTTGTCGGGGGCTACACCTTC	CASSLEGLVGGYTF
TRBV6-2/TRBV6-3	few	-	TRBJ2-3	TGTGCCAGCAGTACTTATGATACGCAGTATTTT	CASSTYDTQYF
TRBV29-1	-	-	TRBJ2-1	TGCAGCGTTTCCGGGATCCTGTCTGAGCAGTTCTTC	CSVSGILSEQFF
TRBV6-6	-	-	TRBJ1-2	TGTGCCAGCAGTACTTCCGGGATCGGGGACTATGGCTACACCTTC	CASSTSGIGDYGYTF
TRBV7-6	once	-	TRBJ2-6	TGTGCCAGCAGCCCCCGTACTTCCGGGGCCAACGTCCTGACTTTC	CASSPRTSGANVLTF
TRBV5-1	few	-	TRBJ1-1	TGCGCCAGCAGCTGGGTGGTGGGCAGGGACACTGAAGCTTTCTTT	CASSWVVGRDTEAFF
TRBV12-3/TRBV12-4	-	-	TRBJ1-6	TGTGCCAGCAGTTTACTTGGCTCCTATAATTCACCCCTCCACTTT	CASSLLGSYNSPLHF
TRBV5-5	-	-	TRBJ2-7	TGTGCCAGCAGCTTGTGGGGGAGCTACGACGAGCAGTACTTC	CASSLWGSYDEQYF
TRBV29-1	few	-	TRBJ2-5	TGCAGCGTTCAGGGTGGGGGGCGAGAGACCCAGTACTTC	CSVQGGGRETQYF
TRBV19	few	-	TRBJ1-5	TGTGCCAGAGGGGAGGAAAGTTATAGCAATCAGCCCCAGCATTTT	CARGEESYSNQPQHF
TRBV6-4	few	-	TRBJ2-1	TGTGCCAGCAGTGACTTCAAAGGGAGCAATGAGCAGTTCTTC	CASSDFKGSNEQFF
TRBV7-9	few	TRBD1	TRBJ2-3	TGTGCCAGCTGCTACGCCGGGACAGGAGGCACAGATACGCAGTATTTT	CASCYAGTGGTDTQYF
TRBV6-6	-	-	TRBJ2-1	TGTGCCAGCAGTTACTCTCTGGCGGGGAGCAAGTCTGAGCAGTTCTTC	CASSYSLAGSKSEQFF
TRBV7-6	few	-	TRBJ2-7	TGTGCCAGCAGCTCCTCCACTACCCCGGACGAGGGTGGGGAGCAGTACTTC	CASSSSTTPDEGGEQYF
TRBV21-1	-	-	TRBJ2-7	TGTGCCAGCAGCAAAGAGCTGAGCTCCTACGAGCAGTACTTC	CASSKELSSYEQYF
TRBV7-2	once	-	TRBJ2-7	TGTGCCAGCACCAGAACAGGGTTGGCCTACGAGCAGTACTTC	CASTRTGLAYEQYF
TRBV4-1	-	-	TRBJ2-7	TGCGCCAGCAGCCAAGAACCGGCCCAAGGCTACGAGCAGTACTTC	CASSQEPAQGYEQYF
TRBV29-1	few	-	TRBJ2-7	TGCAGCGTTTCCGGGGGAGTGAGGGACGAGCAGTACTTC	CSVSGGVRDEQYF
TRBV20-1	few	-	TRBJ2-7	TGCAGTGCTAGAAAGACTAGCTCCTACGAGCAGTACTTC	CSARKTSSYEQYF
TRBV20-1	few	-	TRBJ2-1	TGCAGTGCTAGCGGGAAAGCCTACAATGAGCAGTTCTTC	CSASGKAYNEQFF
TRBV5-6	many	TRBD1	TRBJ2-5	TGTGCCAGCAGCTTACTTACGGGACAGCAAAGAACCCAGTACTTC	CASSLLTGQQRTQYF
TRBV20-1	few	TRBD2	TRBJ2-7	TGCAGTGCTAGAATGAGCGGCGGGGGGTACGAGCAGTACTTC	CSARMSGGGYEQYF
TRBV6-5	few	-	TRBJ2-1	TGTGCCACATTCGATACCCCCCACAATGAGCAGTTCTTC	CATFDTPHNEQFF
TRBV12-3/TRBV12-4	many	-	TRBJ2-3	TGTGCCAGCAGTTTAGTTTTTACAGATACGCAGTATTTT	CASSLVFTDTQYF
TRBV7-2	-	TRBD1	TRBJ1-2	TGTGCCAGCAGTAGAGTCGGGACAGGGGTCTATGGCTACACCTTC	CASSRVGTGVYGYTF
TRBV2	-	-	TRBJ2-6	TGTGCCAGCAGTGAAGCGCTTCGGACACTCGGGGCCAACGTCCTGACTTTC	CASSEALRTLGANVLTF
TRBV3-1	-	-	TRBJ1-1	TGTGCCAGCAGCCCGAGGAGAGGCCAAGGAAGCCCCCGCACTGAAGCTTTCTTT	CASSPRRGQGSPRTEAFF
TRBV19	-	TRBD1	TRBJ2-7	TGTGCCAGTAGTCACCGACAGGGGTCTGGAGAGCAGTACTTC	CASSHRQGSGEQYF
TRBV11-2	many	TRBD2	TRBJ2-3	TGTGCCAGCAGCTTAGCTAGCGGCAGCACAGATACGCAGTATTTT	CASSLASGSTDTQYF
TRBV4-2	few	-	TRBJ1-1	TGTGCCAGCAGCCAAGCGTACGGGAGGAACACTGAAGCTTTCTTT	CASSQAYGRNTEAFF
TRBV5-1	-	-	TRBJ1-1	TGCGCCAGCAGCCCCCGGACGGCCACTGAAGCTTTCTTT	CASSPRTATEAFF
TRBV6-6	-	-	TRBJ1-1	TGTGCCAGCAGATTAGACAGTTCCAACACTGAAGCTTTCTTT	CASRLDSSNTEAFF
TRBV3-1	-	-	TRBJ2-7	TGTGCCAGCAGCCAAGATGTTGGGGTATCCTACGAGCAGTACTTC	CASSQDVGVSYEQYF
TRBV28	-	-	TRBJ2-1	TGTGCCAGCAGTTCATACAGTTTGGAGAACAATGAGCAGTTCTTC	CASSSYSLENNEQFF
TRBV6-6	once	-	TRBJ2-2	TGTGCCAGCAGTTACTCGATGGGCACCGGGGAGCTGTTTTTT	CASSYSMGTGELFF
TRBV11-3	-	-	TRBJ2-1	TGTGCCAGCAATGACCCCTTCAGCTCCTACAATGAGCAGTTCTTC	CASNDPFSSYNEQFF
TRBV2	-	-	TRBJ2-2	TGTGCCAGCAGTGAACCCAACATCCCCGGGGAGCTGTTTTTT	CASSEPNIPGELFF
TRBV27	once	-	TRBJ1-1	TGTGCCAGCAGTTCACACAGGGACCTTATGAGGGTGAACACTGAAGCTTTCTTT	CASSSHRDLMRVNTEAFF
TRBV7-7	-	TRBD2	TRBJ2-1	TGTGCTAGCAGCCCACTAGCGTCTGGAGTGGTCTATGAGCAGTTCTTC	CASSPLASGVVYEQFF
TRBV6-6	-	-	TRBJ1-1	TGTGCCAGCAGTCCTCCAAGCCCTCTGCTTAGGATGAACACTGAAGCTTTCTTT	CASSPPSPLLRMNTEAFF
TRBV24-1	-	-	TRBJ1-5	TGTGCCACCAGTGATCCTAGCCAGCCCCAGCATTTT	CATSDPSQPQHF
TRBV5-1	many	TRBD2	TRBJ2-5	TGCGCCAGCAGCTCCACGGGACTAGCGGCCCAAGAGACCCAGTACTTC	CASSSTGLAAQETQYF
TRBV5-1	many	-	TRBJ1-1	TGTGCCAGCAGCTTGGCCACTGAAGCTTTCTTT	CASSLATEAFF
TRBV5-1	many	TRBD2	TRBJ2-5	TGCGCCAGCAGCTTGGTCCCTAGCGGGACCCAAGAGACCCAGTACTTC	CASSLVPSGTQETQYF
TRBV4-3	-	TRBD2	TRBJ2-3	TGCGCCAGCAGCCAAGGCTCTGGACTAGCGGGAGGGACAGATACGCAGTATTTT	CASSQGSGLAGGTDTQYF
TRBV7-9	-	-	TRBJ1-1	TGTGCCAGCAGCTGGCCCCGGGACACAAGTGAAGCTTTCTTT	CASSWPRDTSEAFF